This T cell receptor (beta chain) comes out of a study of T cells after posttransplantation cyclophosphamide. Study results and limitations: Donor-recipient repertoire similarity was low at 1-2 months, rising over year one. TRB overlap between skin or GI tissue T cells and blood was limited. Recipient CMV seropositivity and CMV reactivation strongly tracked TRB clonality.

The repertoire was sequenced with immunoSEQ multiplex PCR; TCRdb's copy has only in-frame clones and lacks some. The data show some 11,000 clones, with roughly 1.9% seen just once and about 16% held by the top ten. Treatment was busulfan-fludarabine conditioning, a marrow graft, and cyclophosphamide on days +3 and +4. CDR1 and CDR2 (germline): SGHTA, FQGNSA. This CDR3 region has 14 residues. The ends were cut back, 5 bases at V and 5 bases at J, with 15 bases in the middle. The table lists this clone with a few counts. What it recognizes is unknown. Sequenced here: PBMCs, sampled after allogeneic stem cell transplant with posttransplant cyclophosphamide. J is TRBJ1-2 and V is TRBV7-2; no firm D call. This clonotype originated in a male patient aged 30 to 39 who received an allogeneic stem cell transplant from a related donor, was CMV-positive, and had no GVHD. Some T cells may be the graft donor's. The CDR3 DNA reads TGTGCCAGCAGCCCCGTCCCCAGAGGGTATGGCTACACCTTC. Translating it yields CASSPVPRGYGYTF. Using reference TRBV7-2 and TRBJ1-2 for the parts outside the CDR3, the full variable domain is GAGVSQSPSNKVTEKGKDVELRCDPISGHTALYWYRQSLGQGLEFLIYFQGNSAPDKSGLPSDRFSAERTGGSVSTLTIQRTQQEDSAVYLCASSPVPRGYGYTFGSGTRLTVV.